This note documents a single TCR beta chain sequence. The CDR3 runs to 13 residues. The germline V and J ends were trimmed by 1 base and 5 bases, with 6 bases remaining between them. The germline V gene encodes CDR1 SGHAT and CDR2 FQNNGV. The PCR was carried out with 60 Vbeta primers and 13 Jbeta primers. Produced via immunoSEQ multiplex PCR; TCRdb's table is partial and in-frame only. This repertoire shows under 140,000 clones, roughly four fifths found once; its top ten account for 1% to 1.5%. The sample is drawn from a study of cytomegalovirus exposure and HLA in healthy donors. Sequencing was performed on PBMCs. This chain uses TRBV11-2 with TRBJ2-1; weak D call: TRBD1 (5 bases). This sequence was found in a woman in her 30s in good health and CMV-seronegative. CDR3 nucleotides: TGTGCCAGCAGCTTAGTAGGGGACAATGAGCAGTTCTTC. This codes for CASSLVGDNEQFF.